The TCR beta chain described here comes from a study of blood T cell repertoires in COVID-19. About the study: COVID-19 samples, acute and convalescent, were from the United States, Italy and Spain. PBMCs, B-cell-depleted T cells, or T cells were the source of the cDNA or gDNA that made up the material.

Ages ranged from roughly 18 to 100 years, with residence in fewer than 25 US areas. Participant-reported clinical history was the basis for cohort assignment. TCRdb's copy holds only in-frame clones and misses some; the assay was immunoSEQ multiplex PCR. This table holds about 320,000 clones, 90% found once. This CDR3 contains 13 residues. Germline assignment: CDR1 SGHRS and CDR2 YFSETQ. V was pared by 4 bases and J by 6 bases, with 13 bases between. What was sequenced was PBMCs or T cells enriched from blood (not recorded which). The chain carries TRBV5-1 and TRBJ1-1; tentatively, D is TRBD1 (5 bases). This TCR came from a woman aged 25-40 years who had been exposed to COVID-19. CDR3 bases: TGCGCCAGCAGCCCGCGGGGCACCTCTGAAGCTTTCTTT. This translates into CASSPRGTSEAFF.